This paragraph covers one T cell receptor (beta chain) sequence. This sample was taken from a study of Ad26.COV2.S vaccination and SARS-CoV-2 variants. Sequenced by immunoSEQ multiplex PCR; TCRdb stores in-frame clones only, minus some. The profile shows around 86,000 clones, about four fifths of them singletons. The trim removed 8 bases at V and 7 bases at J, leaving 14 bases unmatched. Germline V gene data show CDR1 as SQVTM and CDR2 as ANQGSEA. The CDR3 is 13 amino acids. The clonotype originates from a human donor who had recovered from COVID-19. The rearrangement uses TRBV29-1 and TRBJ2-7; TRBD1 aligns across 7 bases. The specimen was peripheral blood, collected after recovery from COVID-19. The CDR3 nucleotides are TGCAGCTGGGGGCGAGGGGGCGTGGGGGAGCAGTACTTC. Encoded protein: CSWGRGGVGEQYF.